The following is a T cell receptor (beta chain) sequence with its context. Antigen unknown. One junction end does not reproduce the germline sequence, and a read error may be involved. This sample stems from a study of regulatory and conventional T cells in RAG deficiency. General study results and limits: Other subsets showed roughly 10-fold reductions, but Treg unique TCR beta sequences fell roughly 100-fold in these patients. Omenn patients showed >80% Treg-Tconv overlap and shorter CDR3 lengths.

The sorted regulatory T cells were CD4+, CD25-high and CD127-low, with genomic DNA sequenced. TCRdb's copy holds only in-frame clones and misses some; the assay was immunoSEQ multiplex PCR. Of several thousand clones in the sample, approximately 93% were seen once. These data also featured in a second study, about regulatory T cells. Turning to that study: Amplification used 52 TRBV primers and 13 TRBJ primers.

The receptor's source is a human donor in good health. The material sequenced was CD127- CD25+ CD4+ Tregs sorted from blood.

CDR3 sequence reads: CASSQAQGGGDYGYTF. Written as DNA, the CDR3 is TGCGCCAGCAGTCAAGCTCAAGGGGGAGGGGATTATGGCTACACCTTC. The chain couples TRBV4-1 to TRBJ1-2; D might be TRBD1 (6 bases). CDR1 MGHRA and CDR2 YSYEKL come from the germline V gene. The CDR3 spans 16 residues.